There are many counts of the clone carrying this T cell receptor (beta chain). This entry belongs to a study of T cells in Graves' hyperthyroidism and ophthalmopathy. About the study: The initial diagnosis was the point when peripheral blood was collected, ahead of any treatment.

V lost 9 bases, J lost 5 bases, and 16 bases lay in between. The germline gives CDR1 MNHNS, CDR2 SASEGT. This CDR3 region has 13 residues. Amplified TCR beta CDR3 regions came from RNA transcripts. During a first-round RT-PCR of the TCR CDR3, the HTBI primer set was used. Via MiXCR, TCRdb re-called the multiplex PCR reads, giving one row per CDR3 protein. The sample includes some 600,000 distinct CDR3 sequences, about 14% of them seen just once. The gene calls are TRBV6-1 and TRBJ1-1; D is uncertain. The sample comprised blood. This clonotype was sampled from a woman aged 25 to 39 with Graves' hyperthyroidism that later progressed to Graves' ophthalmopathy. The CDR3 DNA reads TGTGCCAGTTATGTACCTAGCGGGACTGAAGCTTTCTTT. Translating it yields CASYVPSGTEAFF.